The sequence of this T cell receptor beta chain was determined in a study of shared clonotypes between healthy human individuals. Findings and limits, study-wide: It was only blood that was sampled, and tissue repertoires likely differ.

CDR1 and CDR2 (germline): LNHNV, YYDKDF (reference sequence). The ends were cut back, 1 base at V and 9 bases at J, with 18 bases in the middle. The CDR3 is 15 residues long. The authors' processing: Junction-only sequences produced by ImmunoSEQ had no quality scores, so filtering differed. The table came from immunoSEQ multiplex PCR; TCRdb's copy has only in-frame clones and leaves some out. V and J calls and clone size come straight from that table; D and trimming were deduced from the DNA. The sample records a few million clones, 93% being singletons. On this clone itself: The antigen is undetermined.

The TCR comes from a man in his late teens or twenties in good health. Some clones in this sample may be carry-over from other donors' samples. The J gene is TRBJ1-1, the V gene TRBV15; no definite D call. The specimen sequenced was naive CD4+ T cells from PBMCs. Subset noted: CD45RA+ positively selected. The CDR3 here is CATSRVYRVTLKAFF. DNA of the CDR3: TGTGCCACCAGCAGAGTTTATCGTGTCACGTTGAAAGCTTTCTTT.